The 32 T cell receptor beta chains below were found in one sample sequenced in a study of glioma-infiltrating T cells. TCR alpha and beta CDR3 regions were amplified from RNA using iRepertoire nested multiplex PCR. TCRdb processed the multiplex PCR reads anew with MiXCR; each CDR3 protein has one entry. The repertoire includes over 120,000 distinct CDR3 sequences, 30% to 40% of them detected once, and over 15% sits in the top ten. Sequenced sample: glioma tissue, nonneoplastic brain tissue, or PBMCs (not recorded which). These TCRs come from a human donor with low-grade glioma or glioblastoma, undergoing nonglioma brain surgery, or in good health (not recorded which).

The chain joins TRBV20-1 to TRBJ2-5, with D unresolved. The CDR3 spans 11 residues. CDR1 and CDR2 (germline): DFQATT, SNEGSKA (reference sequence). Between the trimmed V and J ends, which lost 0 bases and 7 bases, there was a span of 6 bases. CDR3 DNA sequence: TGCAGTGCTAGAGATCGTCGGACCCAGTACTTC. This encodes CSARDRRTQYF.

In this sample, this clonotype turned up a few times. The CDR3 region has the DNA TGCAGCGTTGGACGAGCGACTGAAGCTTTCTTT. Its protein is CSVGRATEAFF. This chain links TRBV29-1 with TRBJ1-1; D gene ambiguous. There are 11 residues in the CDR3. Germline CDR1 SQVTM, CDR2 ANQGSEA. With 4 bases removed from V and 5 bases from J, the gap between germline ends came to 8 bases.

V gene TRBV10-3 combines with J gene TRBJ2-7; D may be TRBD2 (6 bases). Germline-derived CDR1 and CDR2 are ENHRY and SYGVKD. V lost 3 bases to trimming and J lost 3 bases, with 12 bases between them. There are 14 residues in the CDR3. In DNA, the CDR3 is TGTGCCATCAGTGAACGGGGGTCGGTCTACGAGCAGTACTTC. It yields the protein CAISERGSVYEQYF.

Details on this clonotype: This sequence may be a read error, since a much larger clone differs from it by one base. The chain is built from TRBV28 and TRBJ2-1, with 7 nucleotides matching TRBD1. J gave up 10 bases and V 8 bases, and 11 bases lay outside the gene matches. CDR3 size: 13 residues. Germline CDR1 and CDR2: MDHEN and SYDVKM. The CDR3 nucleotides read TGTGCCAGCCGATCCGGGACAGCTTACGAGCAGTTCTTC. Translated: CASRSGTAYEQFF.

The chain has TRBV24-1 and TRBJ2-1, with 7 positions matching TRBD2. The J segment lost 4 bases and the V segment lost 7 bases, leaving 3 bases of the junction unmatched. The CDR3 extends over 13 amino acids. Per the germline V gene, CDR1 is KGHDR and CDR2 is SFDVKD. CDR3 sequence: CATRGEGYNEQFF. CDR3 in DNA: TGTGCCACCAGGGGGGAGGGATACAATGAGCAGTTCTTC.

V is TRBV20-1 and J is TRBJ1-1; D is ambiguous. The CDR3 has 11 amino acids. Germline lookup yields CDR1 DFQATT and CDR2 SNEGSKA (reference sequence). Trimming removed 6 bases at V and 4 bases at J, with 9 bases between. CDR3 nucleotides: TGCAGTGCAGAGACGGGCACTGAAGCTTTCTTT. It yields the protein CSAETGTEAFF.

This clonotype was picked up a small number of times. The chain links TRBV6-1 to TRBJ2-6; the D gene is possibly TRBD1 (6 bases). Germline values: CDR1 MNHNS, CDR2 SASEGT. This CDR3 is built from 14 residues. V lost 5 bases and J lost 3, with 8 bases in between. DNA for the CDR3: TGTGCCAGCAGTCCAGGGGATGGGGCCAACGTCCTGACTTTC. Its protein is CASSPGDGANVLTF.

The sample holds many counts of this clonotype. The rearrangement links TRBV6-1 to TRBJ2-7; 7 nucleotides match TRBD1. The CDR3 is 14 amino acids. CDR1 and CDR2 (germline): MNHNS, SASEGT. J was trimmed by 3 bases and V by 5 bases; bases with no gene match: 7. CDR3 DNA sequence: TGTGCCAGCAGTTCCGTCGGACAGGACTACGAGCAGTACTTC. Translated, it gives CASSSVGQDYEQYF.

This clonotype was seen more than once but under ten times. The V gene is TRBV7-2, the J gene TRBJ2-3; D not resolved. Trimming pared 6 bases from V and 0 bases from J, leaving 10 bases between. The CDR3 extends over 14 amino acids. Germline V gene data show CDR1 as SGHTA and CDR2 as FQGNSA. The CDR3 bases are TGTGCCAGCAGGGACGGGTATAGCACAGATACGCAGTATTTT. Translating it yields CASRDGYSTDTQYF.

The chain links TRBV20-1 to TRBJ2-5; D is possibly TRBD2 (6 bases). The CDR3 is 11 residues long. Germline loops: CDR1 DFQATT, CDR2 SNEGSKA (reference sequence). CDR3 in amino acids: CSAEEGETQYF. The CDR3 coding sequence is TGCAGCGCGGAGGAGGGAGAGACCCAGTACTTC.

This clonotype came up many times. The chain is built from TRBV2 and TRBJ1-3; 7 bases map to TRBD1. The V and J ends lost 6 bases and 2 bases, in that order; junction bases with no gene match: 4. Germline CDR1 is SNHLY and CDR2 is FYNNEI. The CDR3 has 14 residues. CDR3 nucleotide sequence: TGTGCCAGCAGCGGACAGGAAGCTGGAAACACCATATATTTT. Encoded protein: CASSGQEAGNTIYF. Combining the CDR3 with reference TRBV2 and TRBJ1-3 gives the whole variable domain EPEVTQTPSHQVTQMGQEVILRCVPISNHLYFYWYRQILGQKVEFLVSFYNNEISEKSEIFDDQFSVERPDGSNFTLKIRSTKLEDSAMYFCASSGQEAGNTIYFGEGSWLTVV.

This chain connects TRBV10-3 to TRBJ2-1; D remains unclear. The CDR3 sequence is 12 residues long. Germline CDR1 reads ENHRY; CDR2 reads SYGVKD. Trimming took 1 base from V and 9 from J, leaving 7 bases between them. The CDR3: CAISELASEQFF. CDR3 nucleotide sequence: TGTGCCATCAGTGAGTTGGCTAGTGAGCAGTTCTTC.

This chain uses TRBV20-1 with TRBJ2-1; D gene uncertain. Looked up from germline, CDR1 is DFQATT and CDR2 is SNEGSKA (reference sequence). This CDR3 has 13 residues. V was cut by 0 bases and J by 7 bases, with 10 bases left in between. The CDR3 loop reads CSARDRTLNEQFF. CDR3 DNA sequence: TGCAGTGCTAGAGATCGGACCCTTAATGAGCAGTTCTTC.

The J gene is TRBJ1-1, the V gene TRBV7-2; D is undetermined. Trimming left V 1 base short and J 3 bases short, with 15 bases between. Looked up from germline, CDR1 is SGHTA and CDR2 is FQGNSA. The CDR3 totals 16 residues. The CDR3 sequence: CASSLVPGNWDTEAFF. CDR3 nucleotide sequence: TGTGCCAGCAGCTTAGTCCCGGGAAACTGGGACACTGAAGCTTTCTTT.

A word on this clonotype: One end of the junction fails to match germline, which may point to a read error. The chain uses TRBV19 and TRBJ1-5; D might be TRBD1 (5 bases). Germline V gives CDR1 LNHDA, CDR2 SQIVND (reference sequence). The CDR3 totals 13 residues. CDR3 coding DNA: TGTGCCAGTAGTATTCGGGGTAGACAGCCCAAGCATTTT. It translates to CASSIRGRQPKHF.

This chain uses TRBV12-3 or TRBV12-4 with TRBJ2-6; no clear D. Between the trimmed V and J ends, which lost 10 bases and 0 bases, there was a span of 10 bases. CDR3 length equals 14 residues. This CDR3 is CATRPSSGANVLTF. The CDR3, as DNA: TGTGCCACACGCCCCAGCTCTGGGGCCAACGTCCTGACTTTC.

The rearrangement links TRBV12-3 or TRBV12-4 to TRBJ1-2; the match to TRBD1 covers 8 bases. The ends lost 6 bases at V and 7 bases at J; junction bases unmatched: 7. The CDR3 covers 13 residues. The CDR3 DNA reads TGTGCCAGCAGAGAAGGACAGGGTATTGGCTACACCTTC. Translated: CASREGQGIGYTF.

Worth noting for this clonotype: This may come from a read error, since a much larger clone is one base off. This rearrangement joins TRBV7-2 to TRBJ2-7; D is undetermined. Germline values: CDR1 SGHTA, CDR2 FQGNSA. The CDR3 extends over 13 amino acids. DNA of the CDR3: TGTGCCCGCAGCTTAGGCGTTACCTACGAGCAGTACTTC. Translation gives CARSLGVTYEQYF.

The J gene is TRBJ1-1, the V gene TRBV20-1, with D possibly being TRBD1 (5 bases). This CDR3 region has 13 residues. Trimming stripped 0 bases from V and 4 bases from J, with 9 bases between. Germline V CDR1 and CDR2: DFQATT, SNEGSKA (reference sequence). The CDR3 DNA is TGCAGTGCTAGAGATATGGGGACCACTGAAGCTTTCTTT. Protein product: CSARDMGTTEAFF.

Points on this clonotype: This could be a read error, since a much larger clone is one nucleotide away. The chain links TRBV10-3 to TRBJ1-1, with TRBD1 as a possible D gene (6 bases). Germline assignment: CDR1 ENHRY and CDR2 SYGVKD. The CDR3 runs 15 residues. This CDR3 reads CAISGDNYQETGAFF. For the CDR3, the DNA is TGTGCCATCAGTGGGGACAACTACCAGGAAACTGGAGCTTTCTTT.

V is TRBV28 and J is TRBJ2-2; 12 bases align to TRBD2. The CDR3 sequence is 13 residues long. Germline loops: CDR1 MDHEN, CDR2 SYDVKM. DNA for the CDR3: TGTGTCACTAGCGGGAGGAGCACCGGGGAGCTGTTTTTT. Protein sequence: CVTSGRSTGELFF.

Notes on this clonotype: This may stem from a read error, because a much larger clone lies one nucleotide away. The chain has TRBV14 and TRBJ1-1; D is unclear. The germline V gene encodes CDR1 SGHDN and CDR2 FVKESK. The CDR3 contains 13 residues. Trimming left V 0 bases short and J 1 base short, with 3 bases between. The CDR3: CASSQDENTEAFF. As DNA, the CDR3 is TGTGCCAGCAGCCAAGATGAGAACACTGAAGCTTTCTTT.

The chain employs TRBV15 and TRBJ2-5; D call uncertain. The CDR3 has 11 amino acids. Germline V gives CDR1 LNHNV, CDR2 YYDKDF (reference sequence). Trimming stripped 3 bases from V and 4 bases from J, with 3 bases between. The CDR3 reads CATSSTETQYF. In DNA form, the CDR3 reads TGTGCCACCAGCAGCACAGAGACCCAGTACTTC.

The CDR3 bases are TGCGCCAGCATCCGACAGTCAGGTTCGCAGGCCTACGAGCAGTACTTC. This codes for CASIRQSGSQAYEQYF. The chain joins TRBV10-1 to TRBJ2-7, with TRBD1 as a possible D gene (5 bases). The germline V gene has CDR1 WNHNN and CDR2 SYGVQD (reference sequence). V lost 7 bases, J lost 2 bases, and 21 bases lay in between. This CDR3 is 16 amino acids long.

V and J are TRBV29-1 and TRBJ2-1; the D is unclear. V was trimmed by 6 bases and J by 7 bases, leaving 13 bases between them. This CDR3 has 12 residues. Germline values: CDR1 SQVTM, CDR2 ANQGSEA. The CDR3 nucleotides read TGCAGCGTGCCTGGTCTAGGAAATGAGCAGTTCTTC. Amino acids: CSVPGLGNEQFF.

This clonotype was detected only a few times. The V call is TRBV6-1, the J call TRBJ1-1; maybe TRBD1 (5 bases). The length of the CDR3 is 14 residues. V was pared by 4 bases and J by 10 bases, with 19 bases between. CDR1 is MNHNS and CDR2 is SASEGT in the germline V gene. The CDR3 here is CASSASPGSQGAFF. CDR3 coding DNA: TGTGCCAGCAGTGCCTCCCCAGGGTCGCAAGGAGCTTTCTTT.

About this clonotype itself: A clone one base away is much larger, so this may be a read error. V and J are TRBV6-5 and TRBJ1-5, with D unresolved. The CDR3 extends over 14 amino acids. The V end was cut by 6 bases, the J end by 0 bases, with 9 bases between. Germline V gives CDR1 MNHEY, CDR2 SVGAGI. The DNA for the CDR3 is TGTGCCAGCAGCCACGGAAATAGCAATCAGCCCCAGCATTTT. Translated: CASSHGNSNQPQHF.

V gene TRBV4-3 combines with J gene TRBJ2-1, with D unresolved. Trimming cost V 0 bases and J 1 base, with 7 bases left between them. This CDR3 has 15 amino acids. Looked up from germline, CDR1 is LGHNA and CDR2 is YSLEER. In DNA form, the CDR3 reads TGCGCCAGCAGCCAAGATTCCCAGTCCTACAATGAGCAGTTCTTC. Protein product: CASSQDSQSYNEQFF.

This chain connects TRBV6-1 to TRBJ2-7; possible D gene TRBD2, 5 bases. Germline lookup yields CDR1 MNHNS and CDR2 SASEGT. V lost 7 bases and J 6 bases, leaving 13 bases between the germline ends. The CDR3 has 12 amino acids. CDR3 amino acids: CASTTAGGEQYF. Here the CDR3 DNA reads TGTGCCAGCACTACAGCCGGAGGCGAGCAGTACTTC.

This clonotype came up many times. This chain uses TRBV6-1 with TRBJ1-1, with 8 nucleotides matching TRBD1. The CDR3 contains 15 residues. V trimming: 6 bases; J trimming: 4 bases; junction bases outside the gene matches: 10. Germline-derived CDR1 and CDR2 are MNHNS and SASEGT. The CDR3 coding sequence is TGTGCCAGCAGGGACTTCGGACAGGGCGGCACTGAAGCTTTCTTT. Protein product: CASRDFGQGGTEAFF.

V usage is TRBV20-1 and J usage is TRBJ2-7; the match to TRBD2 covers 11 bases. From germline, CDR1 is DFQATT and CDR2 SNEGSKA (reference sequence). V was clipped by 0 bases and J by 7 bases; unmatched bases: 8. The CDR3 totals 15 residues. CDR3: CSARDLASGGWEQYF. CDR3 sequence (DNA): TGCAGTGCTAGAGATCTGGCTAGCGGGGGGTGGGAGCAGTACTTC.

This rearrangement joins TRBV12-3 or TRBV12-4 to TRBJ2-1, with a tentative D call TRBD2 (5 bases). V shed 4 bases and J shed 2 bases, with 18 bases lying between them. The CDR3 spans 17 residues. The CDR3 sequence is CASSSMIDGLTYNEQFF. The CDR3 nucleotides read TGTGCCAGCAGTTCCATGATCGACGGACTCACCTACAATGAGCAGTTCTTC.